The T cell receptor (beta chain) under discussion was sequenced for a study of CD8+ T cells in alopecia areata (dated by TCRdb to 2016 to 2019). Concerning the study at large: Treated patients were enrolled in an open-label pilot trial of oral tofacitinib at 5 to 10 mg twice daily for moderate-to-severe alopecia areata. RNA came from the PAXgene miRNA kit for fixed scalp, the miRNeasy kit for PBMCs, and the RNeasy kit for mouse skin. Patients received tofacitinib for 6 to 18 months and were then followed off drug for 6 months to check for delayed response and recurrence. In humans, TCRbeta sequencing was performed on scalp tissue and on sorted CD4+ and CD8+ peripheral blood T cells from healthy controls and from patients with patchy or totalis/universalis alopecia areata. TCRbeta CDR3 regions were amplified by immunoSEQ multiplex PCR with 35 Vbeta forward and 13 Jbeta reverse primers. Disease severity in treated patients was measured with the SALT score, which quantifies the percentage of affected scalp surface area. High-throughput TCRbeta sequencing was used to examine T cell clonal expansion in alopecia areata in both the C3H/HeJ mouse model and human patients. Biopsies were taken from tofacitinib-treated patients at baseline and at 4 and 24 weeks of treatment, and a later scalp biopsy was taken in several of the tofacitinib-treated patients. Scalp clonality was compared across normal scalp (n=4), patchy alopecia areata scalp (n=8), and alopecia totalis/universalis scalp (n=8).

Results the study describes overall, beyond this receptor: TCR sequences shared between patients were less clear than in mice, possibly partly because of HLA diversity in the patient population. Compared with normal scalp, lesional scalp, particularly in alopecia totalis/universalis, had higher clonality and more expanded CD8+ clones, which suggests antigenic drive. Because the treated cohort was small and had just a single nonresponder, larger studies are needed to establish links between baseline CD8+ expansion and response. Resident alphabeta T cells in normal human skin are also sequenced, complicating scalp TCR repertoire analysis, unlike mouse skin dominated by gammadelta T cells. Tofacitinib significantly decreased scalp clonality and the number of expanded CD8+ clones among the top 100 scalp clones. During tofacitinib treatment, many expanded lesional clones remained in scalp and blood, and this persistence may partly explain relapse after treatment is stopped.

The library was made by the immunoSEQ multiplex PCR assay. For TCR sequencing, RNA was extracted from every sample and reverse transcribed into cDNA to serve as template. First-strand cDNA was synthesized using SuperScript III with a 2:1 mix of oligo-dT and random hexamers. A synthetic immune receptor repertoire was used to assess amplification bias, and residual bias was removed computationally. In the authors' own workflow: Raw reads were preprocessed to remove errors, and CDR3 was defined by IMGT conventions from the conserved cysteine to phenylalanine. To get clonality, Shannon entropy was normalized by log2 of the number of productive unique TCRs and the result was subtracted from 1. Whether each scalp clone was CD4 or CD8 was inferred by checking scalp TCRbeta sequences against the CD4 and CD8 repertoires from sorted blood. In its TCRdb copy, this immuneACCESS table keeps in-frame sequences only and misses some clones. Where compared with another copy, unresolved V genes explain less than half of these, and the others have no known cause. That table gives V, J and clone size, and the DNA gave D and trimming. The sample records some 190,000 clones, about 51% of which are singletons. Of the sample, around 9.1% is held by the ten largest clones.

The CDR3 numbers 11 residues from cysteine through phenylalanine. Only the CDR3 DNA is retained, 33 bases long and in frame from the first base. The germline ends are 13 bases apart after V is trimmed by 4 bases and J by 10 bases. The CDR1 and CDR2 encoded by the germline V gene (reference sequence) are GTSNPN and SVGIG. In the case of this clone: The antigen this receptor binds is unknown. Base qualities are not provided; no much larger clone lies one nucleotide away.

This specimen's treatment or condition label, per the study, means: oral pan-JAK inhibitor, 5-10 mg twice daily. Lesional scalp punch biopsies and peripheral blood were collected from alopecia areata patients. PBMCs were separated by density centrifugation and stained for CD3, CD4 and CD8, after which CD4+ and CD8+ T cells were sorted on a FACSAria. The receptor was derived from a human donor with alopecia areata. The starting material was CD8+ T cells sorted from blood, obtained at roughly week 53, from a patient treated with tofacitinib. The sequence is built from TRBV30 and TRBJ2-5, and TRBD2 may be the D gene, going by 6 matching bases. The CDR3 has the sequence CAWTAGFNQYF. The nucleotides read TGTGCCTGGACCGCGGGGTTTAACCAGTACTTC.